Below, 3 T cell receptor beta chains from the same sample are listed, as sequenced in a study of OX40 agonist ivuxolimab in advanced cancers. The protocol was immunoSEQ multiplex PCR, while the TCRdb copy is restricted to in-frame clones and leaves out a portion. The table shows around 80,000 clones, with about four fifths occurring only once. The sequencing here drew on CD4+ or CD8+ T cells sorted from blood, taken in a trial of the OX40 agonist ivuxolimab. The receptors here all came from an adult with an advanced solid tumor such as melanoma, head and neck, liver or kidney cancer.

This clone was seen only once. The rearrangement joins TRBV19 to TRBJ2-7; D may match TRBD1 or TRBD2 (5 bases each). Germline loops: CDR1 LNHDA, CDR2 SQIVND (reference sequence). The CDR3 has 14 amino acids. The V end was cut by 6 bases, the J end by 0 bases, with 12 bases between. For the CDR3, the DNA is TGTGCCAGTAGAGGGGAGAGAGCCTCCTACGAGCAGTACGTC. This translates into CASRGERASYEQYV.

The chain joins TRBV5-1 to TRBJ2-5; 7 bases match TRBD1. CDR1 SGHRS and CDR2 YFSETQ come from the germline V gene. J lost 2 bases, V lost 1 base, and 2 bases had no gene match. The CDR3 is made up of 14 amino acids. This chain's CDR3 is CASSLWGQQETQYF. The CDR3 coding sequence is TGCGCCAGCAGCTTGTGGGGACAGCAAGAGACCCAGTACTTC.

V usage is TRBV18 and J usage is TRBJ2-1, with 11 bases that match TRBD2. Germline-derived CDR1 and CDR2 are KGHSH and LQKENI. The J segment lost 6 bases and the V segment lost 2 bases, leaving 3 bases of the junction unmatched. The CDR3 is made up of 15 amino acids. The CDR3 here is CASSPTSGGSNEQFF. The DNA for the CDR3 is TGTGCCAGCTCACCAACTAGCGGGGGATCCAATGAGCAGTTCTTC.